This TCR beta chain was captured in a study of T cells in Graves' hyperthyroidism and ophthalmopathy. Turning to the study itself: Peripheral blood draws took place at initial diagnosis, ahead of any treatment.

The CDR3 regions of TCR beta were amplified from RNA transcripts. The HTBI primer set was used in a first-round RT-PCR of the TCR CDR3. From the multiplex PCR reads, TCRdb called clonotypes with MiXCR, one entry per CDR3 protein. The sample lists some 490,000 distinct CDR3 sequences; 20% to 25% were seen once. General study findings and limits: Among thyroid clonotypes expanded above 0.001, most also appeared in blood.

Ophthalmopathy patients showed a Clinical Activity Score of at least 3, NOSPECS grade of at least 4 and duration under 3 months. Isolation of PBMCs was performed on about 9.9 ml fresh peripheral blood. A note on this clonotype: What it binds is not known.

Sequenced: blood. This clonotype originated in a woman aged 70-85 years with Graves' ophthalmopathy.

CDR3 in DNA: TGTGCCAGTAGTGGGACGACTAGCGGATACGAGCAGTACTTC. This codes for CASSGTTSGYEQYF. The chain links TRBV19 to TRBJ2-7; TRBD2 aligns across 9 bases. After removal of 5 bases from V and 4 bases from J, the junction contained 6 bases not matched to a gene. Germline V gene sequence: CDR1 LNHDA, CDR2 SQIVND (reference sequence). The CDR3 covers 14 residues.